A selection of T cell receptor beta chains follows, all from one sample in a study of T cells after yellow fever vaccination. TCRdb reprocessed the 5' RACE reads via MiXCR and lists one record per CDR3 protein. The profile shows about 170,000 distinct CDR3 sequences, 8% to 13% of them singletons. Sample: CD8+ T cells sorted from PBMCs, taken 15 days after the yellow fever booster vaccination. The receptors were gathered from a man between 18 and 35 years old who received the YFV17D yellow fever vaccine. The CDR3 runs from the conserved cysteine through the conserved F or W. Rows give clone size only sometimes, using once, few, many, or a class for an expanded clone.

clone_size,v_call,j_call,cdr3_aa
NA,TRBV5-6,TRBJ1-1,CASSPGDRGETEAFF
few,TRBV6-2/TRBV6-3,TRBJ1-5,CASSYGGGQPQHF
few,TRBV7-9,TRBJ2-2,CASSEVGTPNTGELFF
NA,TRBV7-9,TRBJ1-1,CASSSREGGMNTEAFF
many,TRBV9,TRBJ1-2,CASSVGPYGYTF
few,TRBV7-9,TRBJ1-1,CASSTPGGTGKIRGEAFF
many,TRBV2,TRBJ2-1,CASSDANEQFF
many,TRBV27,TRBJ2-1,CASSRGSTINEQFF
NA,TRBV11-2,TRBJ2-3,CASSLVGQAGTDTQYF
NA,TRBV4-3,TRBJ2-1,CASSPGTGSDNEQFF
few,TRBV7-8,TRBJ1-5,CASSAGSYKAAQHF
many,TRBV7-2,TRBJ1-2,CASSLVYGDSNF
NA,TRBV24-1,TRBJ1-5,CATSDSYSNQPQHF
few,TRBV4-3,TRBJ2-2,CASSPRQAANTGELFF
few,TRBV29-1,TRBJ2-4,CSVEGSLAKNIQYF
NA,TRBV11-2,TRBJ2-5,CASSLSFGAAETQYF
few,TRBV3-1,TRBJ2-7,CASSQRDSSYEQYF
many,TRBV29-1,TRBJ2-5,CSGGGSQETQYF
few,TRBV11-2,TRBJ2-4,CASSSMGGSANIQYF
few,TRBV12-3/TRBV12-4,TRBJ1-4,CASSYQGAGEKLFF
few,TRBV6-6,TRBJ2-7,CASRDGTGGYEQYF
NA,TRBV3-1,TRBJ2-1,CASSHTDGSYNEQFF
NA,TRBV12-3/TRBV12-4,TRBJ1-2,CASSLGGDGYTF
NA,TRBV6-5,TRBJ2-2,CASFPSGGTGNTGELFF
NA,TRBV9,TRBJ2-1,CASSVVSSGGLYNEQFF
many,TRBV4-1,TRBJ2-1,CASSPSDSSYNEQFF
NA,TRBV4-3,TRBJ2-3,CASSRKGRSTDTQYF
few,TRBV5-4,TRBJ2-7,CASSSREAGILEQYF
few,TRBV4-2,TRBJ2-1,CASSHGGGTYNEQFF
NA,TRBV29-1,TRBJ1-2,CSVEELLDGIGYGYTF
NA,TRBV7-3,TRBJ2-1,CASSLGLAGDNEQFF
few,TRBV7-2,TRBJ2-7,CASSERQGSSYEQYF